This T cell receptor (beta chain) was identified during a study of T cells in Graves' hyperthyroidism and ophthalmopathy. Study-wide context: Prior to any treatment, at the point of initial diagnosis, peripheral blood was collected.

Germline assignment: CDR1 SGHTA and CDR2 FQGTGA. The CDR3 is 20 residues long. Trimming pared 2 bases from V and 1 base from J, leaving 25 bases between. The patients, who ranged from 18 to 65 in age, presented with newly diagnosed hyperthyroidism lasting under 2 months. Clinical symptoms, serum thyroxine, TRAb, thyroid ultrasound and orbital computed tomography established diagnosis. Fresh peripheral blood, approximately 10 ml, was the source of the PBMCs. Amplification targeted TCR beta CDR3 regions from RNA transcripts. An initial round of RT-PCR targeting the TCR CDR3 relied on the HTBI primer set. Using its own MiXCR run on the multiplex PCR reads, TCRdb lists one record per CDR3 protein. The sample includes 140,000 or so distinct CDR3 sequences, approximately 20% of them seen just once. This clonotype occurred many times.

The origin of this receptor is a woman between 45 and 65 years old with Graves' hyperthyroidism that later progressed to Graves' ophthalmopathy. The sequenced sample consisted of blood. The rearrangement links TRBV7-3 to TRBJ2-3, with D unresolved. The CDR3 spells CASSLSKSSTLNQGTDTQYF. The CDR3 bases are TGTGCCAGCAGCTTATCTAAGTCGTCGACACTCAACCAAGGCACAGATACGCAGTATTTT.